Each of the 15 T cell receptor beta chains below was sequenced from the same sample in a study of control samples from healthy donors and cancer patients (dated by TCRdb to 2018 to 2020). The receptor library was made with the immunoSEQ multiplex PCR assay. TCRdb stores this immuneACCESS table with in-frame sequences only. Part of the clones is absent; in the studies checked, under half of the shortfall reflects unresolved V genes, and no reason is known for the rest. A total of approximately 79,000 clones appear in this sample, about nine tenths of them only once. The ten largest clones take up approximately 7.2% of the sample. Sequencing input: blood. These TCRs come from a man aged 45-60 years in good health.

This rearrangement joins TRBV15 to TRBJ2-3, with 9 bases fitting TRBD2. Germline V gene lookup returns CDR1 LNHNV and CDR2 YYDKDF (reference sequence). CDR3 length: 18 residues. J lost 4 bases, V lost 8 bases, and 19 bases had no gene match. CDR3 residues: CATLRTFAGGGAADTQYF. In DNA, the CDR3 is TGTGCCACCCTCAGGACGTTTGCCGGCGGGGGGGCCGCAGATACGCAGTATTTT.

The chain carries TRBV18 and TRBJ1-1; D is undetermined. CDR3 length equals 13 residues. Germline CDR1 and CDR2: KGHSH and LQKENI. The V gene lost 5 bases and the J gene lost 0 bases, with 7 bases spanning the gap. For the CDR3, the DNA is TGTGCCAGCTCAACTACAGTGAACACTGAAGCTTTCTTT. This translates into CASSTTVNTEAFF.

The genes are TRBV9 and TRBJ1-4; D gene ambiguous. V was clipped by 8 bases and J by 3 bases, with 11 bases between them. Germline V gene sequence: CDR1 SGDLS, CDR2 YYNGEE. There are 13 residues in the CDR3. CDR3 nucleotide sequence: TGTGCCAGAGGGTGGAGGTCTAATGAAAAACTGTTTTTT. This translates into CARGWRSNEKLFF.

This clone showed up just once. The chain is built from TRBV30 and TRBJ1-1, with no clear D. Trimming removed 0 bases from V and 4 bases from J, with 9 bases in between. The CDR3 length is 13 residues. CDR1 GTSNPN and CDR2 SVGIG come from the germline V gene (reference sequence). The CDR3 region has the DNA TGTGCCTGGAGTGTACGGGGTTTCACTGAAGCTTTCTTT. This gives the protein CAWSVRGFTEAFF.

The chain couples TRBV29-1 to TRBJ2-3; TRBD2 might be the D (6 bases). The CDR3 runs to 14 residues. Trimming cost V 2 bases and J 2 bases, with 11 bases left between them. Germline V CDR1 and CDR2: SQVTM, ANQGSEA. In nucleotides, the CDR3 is TGCAGCGTTGAACGGGGGAGGTTCACAGATACGCAGTATTTT. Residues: CSVERGRFTDTQYF.

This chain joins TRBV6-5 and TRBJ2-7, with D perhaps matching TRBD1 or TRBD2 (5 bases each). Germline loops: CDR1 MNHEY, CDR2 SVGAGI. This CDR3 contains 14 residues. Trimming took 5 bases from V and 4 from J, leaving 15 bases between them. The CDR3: CASSTGRGWYEQYF. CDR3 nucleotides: TGTGCCAGCAGTACGGGACGGGGTTGGTACGAGCAGTACTTC.

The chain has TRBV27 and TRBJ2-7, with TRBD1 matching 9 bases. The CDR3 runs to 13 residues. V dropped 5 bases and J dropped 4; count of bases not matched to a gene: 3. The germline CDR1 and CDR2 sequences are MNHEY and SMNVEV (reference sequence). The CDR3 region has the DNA TGTGCCAGCAGTGGGACAGGGAGATACGAGCAGTACTTC. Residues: CASSGTGRYEQYF.

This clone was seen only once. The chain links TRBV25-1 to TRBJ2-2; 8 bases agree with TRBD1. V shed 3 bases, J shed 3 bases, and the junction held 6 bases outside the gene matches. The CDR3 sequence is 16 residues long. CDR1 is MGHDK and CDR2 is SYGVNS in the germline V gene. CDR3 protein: CASSDGQGADTGELFF. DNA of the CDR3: TGTGCCAGCAGTGACGGTCAGGGGGCGGACACCGGGGAGCTGTTTTTT.

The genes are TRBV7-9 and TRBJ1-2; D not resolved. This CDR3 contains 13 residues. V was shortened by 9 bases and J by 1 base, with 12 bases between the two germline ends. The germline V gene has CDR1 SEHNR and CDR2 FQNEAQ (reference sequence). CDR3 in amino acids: CASGLSINYGYTF. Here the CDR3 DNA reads TGTGCCAGTGGGCTGTCGATTAACTATGGCTACACCTTC.

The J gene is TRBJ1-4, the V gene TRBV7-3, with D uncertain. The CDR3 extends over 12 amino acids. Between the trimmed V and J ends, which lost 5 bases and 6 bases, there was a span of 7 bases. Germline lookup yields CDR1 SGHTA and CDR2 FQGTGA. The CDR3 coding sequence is TGTGCCAGCAGCCCCGGGGATGAAAAACTGTTTTTT. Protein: CASSPGDEKLFF.

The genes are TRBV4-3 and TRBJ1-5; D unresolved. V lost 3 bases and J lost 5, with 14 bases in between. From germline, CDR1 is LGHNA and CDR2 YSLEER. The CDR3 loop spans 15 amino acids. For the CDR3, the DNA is TGCGCCAGCAGCCACCTCTTGGGCCCAGATCAGCCCCAGCATTTT. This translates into CASSHLLGPDQPQHF.

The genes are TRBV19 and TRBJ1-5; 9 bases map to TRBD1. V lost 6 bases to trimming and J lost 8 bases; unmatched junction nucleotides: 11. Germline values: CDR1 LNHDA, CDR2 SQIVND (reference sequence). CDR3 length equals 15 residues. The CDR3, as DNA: TGTGCCAGTAGGACGGGACAGGGCGACGGAAAGCCCCAGCATTTT. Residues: CASRTGQGDGKPQHF.

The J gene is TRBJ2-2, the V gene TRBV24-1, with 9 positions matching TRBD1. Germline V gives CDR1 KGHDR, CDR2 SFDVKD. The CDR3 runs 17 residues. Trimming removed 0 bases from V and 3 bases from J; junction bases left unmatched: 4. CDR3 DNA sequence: TGTGCCACCAGTGATTTGGGGGGACAGGGATACACCGGGGAGCTGTTTTTT. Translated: CATSDLGGQGYTGELFF.

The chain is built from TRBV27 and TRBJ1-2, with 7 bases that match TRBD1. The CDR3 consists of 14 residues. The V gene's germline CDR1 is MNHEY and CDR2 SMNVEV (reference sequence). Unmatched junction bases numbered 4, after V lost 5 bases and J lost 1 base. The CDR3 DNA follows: TGTGCCAGCAGTCGACAGGGAAGTAACTATGGCTACACCTTC. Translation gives CASSRQGSNYGYTF.

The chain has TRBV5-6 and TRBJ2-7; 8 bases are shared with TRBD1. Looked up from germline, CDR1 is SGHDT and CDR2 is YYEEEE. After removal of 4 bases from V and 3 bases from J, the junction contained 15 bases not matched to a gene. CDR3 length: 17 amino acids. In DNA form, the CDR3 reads TGTGCCAGCAGCAACTACCCTCGGGGACAGGTAAGCTACGAGCAGTACTTC. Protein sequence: CASSNYPRGQVSYEQYF. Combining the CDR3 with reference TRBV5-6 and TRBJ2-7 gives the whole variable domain DAGVTQSPTHLIKTRGQQVTLRCSPKSGHDTVSWYQQALGQGPQFIFQYYEEEERQRGNFPDRFSGHQFPNYSSELNVNALLLGDSALYLCASSNYPRGQVSYEQYFGPGTRLTVT.